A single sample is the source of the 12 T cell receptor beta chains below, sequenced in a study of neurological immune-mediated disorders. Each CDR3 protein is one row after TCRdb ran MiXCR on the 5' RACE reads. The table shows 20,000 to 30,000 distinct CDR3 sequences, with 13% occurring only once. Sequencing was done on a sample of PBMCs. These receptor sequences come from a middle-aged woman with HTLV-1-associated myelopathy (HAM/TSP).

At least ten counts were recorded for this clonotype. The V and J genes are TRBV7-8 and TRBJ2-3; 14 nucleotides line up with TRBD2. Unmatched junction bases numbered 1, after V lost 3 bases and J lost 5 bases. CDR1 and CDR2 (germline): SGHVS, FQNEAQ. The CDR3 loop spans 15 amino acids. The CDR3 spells CASSFGLAGGDTQYF. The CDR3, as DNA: TGTGCCAGCAGCTTCGGACTAGCGGGGGGAGATACGCAGTATTTT.

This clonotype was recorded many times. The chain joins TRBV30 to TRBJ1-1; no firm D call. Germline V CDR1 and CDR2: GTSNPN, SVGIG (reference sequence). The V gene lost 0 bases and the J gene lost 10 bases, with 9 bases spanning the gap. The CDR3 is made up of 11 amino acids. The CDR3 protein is CAWSVSRGAFF. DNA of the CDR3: TGTGCCTGGAGTGTGTCCCGGGGAGCTTTCTTT.

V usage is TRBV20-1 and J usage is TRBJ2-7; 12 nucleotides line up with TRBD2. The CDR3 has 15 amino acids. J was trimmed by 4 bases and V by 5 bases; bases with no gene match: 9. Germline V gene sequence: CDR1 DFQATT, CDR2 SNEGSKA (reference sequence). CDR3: CSAEILLAGGYEQYF. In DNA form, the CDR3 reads TGCAGTGCTGAGATCCTACTAGCGGGGGGATACGAGCAGTACTTC.

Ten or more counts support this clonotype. Here the CDR3 reads CASRQDSSYEQYF. CDR3 bases: TGTGCCAGCAGGCAAGACAGCTCCTACGAGCAGTACTTC. The V gene is TRBV12-3 or TRBV12-4, the J gene TRBJ2-7; a weak D match, TRBD1 (5 bases). V dropped 6 bases and J dropped 0 bases, with 9 bases sitting between them. The CDR3 is 13 amino acids.

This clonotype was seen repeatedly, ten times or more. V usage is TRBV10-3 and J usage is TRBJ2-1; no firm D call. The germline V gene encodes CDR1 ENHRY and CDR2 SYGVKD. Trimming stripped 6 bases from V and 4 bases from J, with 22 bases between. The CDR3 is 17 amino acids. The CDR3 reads CAISLNRTVIQYNEQFF. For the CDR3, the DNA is TGTGCCATCAGCCTTAACAGAACTGTAATTCAATACAATGAGCAGTTCTTC.

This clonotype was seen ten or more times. The CDR3 sequence: CASSLYWRGSTDTQYF. The CDR3 nucleotides read TGTGCCAGCAGTTTGTACTGGCGGGGGAGCACAGATACGCAGTATTTT. The rearrangement uses TRBV28 and TRBJ2-3, with 7 positions matching TRBD2. Germline assignment: CDR1 MDHEN and CDR2 SYDVKM. V dropped 3 bases and J dropped 0; count of bases not matched to a gene: 6. The CDR3 loop spans 16 amino acids.

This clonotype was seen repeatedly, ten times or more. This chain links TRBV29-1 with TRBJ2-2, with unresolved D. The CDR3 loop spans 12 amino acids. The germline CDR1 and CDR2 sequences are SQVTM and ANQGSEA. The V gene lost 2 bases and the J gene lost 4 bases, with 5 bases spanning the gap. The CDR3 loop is CSVERFTGELFF. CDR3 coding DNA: TGCAGCGTTGAACGTTTCACCGGGGAGCTGTTTTTT.

DNA for the CDR3: TGTGCCAGCAGCTTAGTGTGGTTTCCCTACGAGCAGTACTTC. Its translation: CASSLVWFPYEQYF. The chain uses TRBV7-9 and TRBJ2-7; D remains unclear. There are 14 residues in the CDR3. Trimming stripped 1 base from V and 2 bases from J, with 9 bases between. The V gene's germline CDR1 is SEHNR and CDR2 FQNEAQ (reference sequence).

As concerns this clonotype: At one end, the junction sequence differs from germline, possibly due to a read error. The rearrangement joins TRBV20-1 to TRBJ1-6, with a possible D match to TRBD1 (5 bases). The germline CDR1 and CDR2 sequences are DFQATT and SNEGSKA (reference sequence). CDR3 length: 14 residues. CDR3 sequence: CSAGETVGSSPIHF. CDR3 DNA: TGCAGTGCTGGGGAGACAGTAGGCAGCTCACCCATCCACTTT.

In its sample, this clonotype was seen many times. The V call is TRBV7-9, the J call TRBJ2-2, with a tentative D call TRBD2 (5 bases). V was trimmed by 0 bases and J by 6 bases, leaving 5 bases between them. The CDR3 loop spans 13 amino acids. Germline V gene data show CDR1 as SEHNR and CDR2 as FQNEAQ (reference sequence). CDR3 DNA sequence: TGTGCCAGCAGCTTAGCCGGGGCCGGGGAGCTGTTTTTT. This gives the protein CASSLAGAGELFF.

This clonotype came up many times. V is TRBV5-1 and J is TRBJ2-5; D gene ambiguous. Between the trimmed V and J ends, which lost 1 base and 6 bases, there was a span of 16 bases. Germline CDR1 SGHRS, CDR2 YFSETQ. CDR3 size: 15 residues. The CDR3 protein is CASSLTDDSKKTQYF. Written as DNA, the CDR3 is TGCGCCAGCAGCTTGACAGACGACTCGAAGAAGACCCAGTACTTC.

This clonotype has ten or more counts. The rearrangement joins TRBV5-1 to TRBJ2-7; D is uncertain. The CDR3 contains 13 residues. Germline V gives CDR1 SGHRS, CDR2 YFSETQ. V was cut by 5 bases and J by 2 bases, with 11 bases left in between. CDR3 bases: TGCGCCAGCAGTATTGACACGACCTACGAGCAGTACTTC. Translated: CASSIDTTYEQYF.